The 12 T cell receptor beta chains below all came from one sample that was sequenced in a study of cytomegalovirus exposure and HLA in healthy donors (dated by TCRdb to about 2017). Receptors were amplified or captured by the immunoSEQ multiplex PCR assay. TCRdb took over this immuneACCESS table, retaining in-frame rearrangements with V and J assigned. Such tables are incomplete; in checked studies, under half of the missing clones stem from an unresolved V gene, and the remainder is unexplained. The sample contains 68,000 or so clones, about nine tenths of them found a single time. The top ten hold 3.1% of the sample. Input material: PBMCs. These TCRs come from a man between 18 and 29 years old in good health and CMV-seronegative.

The chain recombines TRBV11-2 with TRBJ2-1; 10 bases are shared with TRBD2. Germline V lookup: CDR1 SGHAT, CDR2 FQNNGV. This CDR3 has 15 residues. Germline trimming cut 3 bases from V and 1 base from J; bases unmatched to any gene: 0. CDR3 bases: TGTGCCAGCAGCTTGGGACTAGCGTCCTACAATGAGCAGTTCTTC. Translated: CASSLGLASYNEQFF.

The chain carries TRBV7-9 and TRBJ2-7, with TRBD1 identical over 8 bases. The CDR3 sequence is 18 residues long. V shed 4 bases and J 4 bases; nucleotides not matched to a gene: 18. CDR1 is SEHNR, CDR2 FQNEAQ, per germline (reference sequence). The CDR3 coding sequence is TGTGCCAGCAGCTCCACAGGGGGGAGGCGCCCTATTACTTACGAGCAGTACTTC. Protein: CASSSTGGRRPITYEQYF.

The chain employs TRBV5-6 and TRBJ2-2; tentative D call: TRBD1 (6 bases). The length of the CDR3 is 15 residues. CDR1 is SGHDT, CDR2 YYEEEE, per germline. V was pared by 2 bases and J by 2 bases, with 10 bases between. CDR3 amino acids: CASSFLGQNTGELFF. CDR3 bases: TGTGCCAGCAGCTTTTTGGGACAAAACACCGGGGAGCTGTTTTTT.

Concerning this clone: This same CDR3 is encoded by further DNA sequences in the sample. The rearrangement uses TRBV7-2 and TRBJ2-3; D unclear. V lost 5 bases, J lost 1 base, and 4 bases lay in between. CDR1 and CDR2 from the germline V gene are SGHTA and FQGNSA. This CDR3 is built from 12 residues. The chain's CDR3 is CASSPGTDTQYF. For the CDR3, the DNA is TGTGCCAGCAGCCCTGGCACAGATACGCAGTATTTT. The whole variable domain, filled in from reference TRBV7-2 and TRBJ2-3, reads GAGVSQSPSNKVTEKGKDVELRCDPISGHTALYWYRQSLGQGLEFLIYFQGNSAPDKSGLPSDRFSAERTGGSVSTLTIQRTQQEDSAVYLCASSPGTDTQYFGPGTRLTVL.

This chain joins TRBV11-2 and TRBJ2-7; 8 bases are a match to TRBD2. The germline gives CDR1 SGHAT, CDR2 FQNNGV. This CDR3 comprises 15 residues. V gave up 4 bases and J gave up 9 bases; unmatched junction bases: 14. Here the CDR3 reads CASSSFPTSEGGQYF. Here the CDR3 DNA reads TGTGCCAGCAGCTCCTTTCCGACTAGCGAGGGAGGGCAGTACTTC.

The chain combines TRBV4-2 with TRBJ1-2; 8 bases agree with TRBD1. With 5 bases clipped from V and 6 bases from J, the junction kept 11 bases outside the gene matches. This CDR3 spans 15 amino acids. CDR1 and CDR2 from the germline V gene are LGHNA and YNFKEQ. The CDR3 is CASSSQTDRAHGYTF. The CDR3, as DNA: TGTGCCAGCAGCTCGCAAACGGACAGGGCCCATGGCTACACCTTC.

The rearrangement links TRBV7-9 to TRBJ2-5; tentatively, D is TRBD2 (5 bases). The CDR3 covers 13 residues. The germline V gene encodes CDR1 SEHNR and CDR2 FQNEAQ (reference sequence). V was trimmed by 5 bases and J by 3 bases, leaving 10 bases between them. CDR3 region: CASSPTGKETQYF. In DNA form, the CDR3 reads TGTGCCAGCAGCCCCACGGGGAAAGAGACCCAGTACTTC.

J is TRBJ1-1 and V is TRBV18; maybe TRBD1 (6 bases). Germline CDR1 KGHSH, CDR2 LQKENI. V was cut by 4 bases and J by 1 base, with 16 bases left in between. The CDR3 is made up of 16 amino acids. The chain's CDR3 is CASSHAQTGRNTEAFF. Here the CDR3 DNA reads TGTGCCAGCTCACACGCCCAGACAGGACGGAACACTGAAGCTTTCTTT.

V and J are TRBV11-2 and TRBJ2-7; the D gene is possibly TRBD2 (5 bases). Germline CDR1 reads SGHAT; CDR2 reads FQNNGV. The CDR3 spans 13 residues. V dropped 0 bases and J dropped 4 bases, with 7 bases sitting between them. The CDR3 DNA sequence: TGTGCCAGCAGCTTAGAGCCGGGGTACGAGCAGTACTTC. It encodes CASSLEPGYEQYF.

By share of the sample, this clone is medium-sized. The gene calls are TRBV28 and TRBJ2-7; 8 bases align to TRBD1. J gave up 2 bases and V 2 bases, and 8 bases lay outside the gene matches. From germline, CDR1 is MDHEN and CDR2 SYDVKM. CDR3 size: 16 residues. The CDR3 nucleotides are TGTGCCAGCAGTTTACGGGCAGGGGGCTACCCCTACGAGCAGTACTTC. Protein sequence: CASSLRAGGYPYEQYF.

This rearrangement joins TRBV10-3 to TRBJ1-5; no clear D. From germline, CDR1 is ENHRY and CDR2 SYGVKD. V was trimmed by 0 bases and J by 4 bases, leaving 4 bases between them. This CDR3 contains 13 residues. CDR3 sequence: CAISESRNQPQHF. DNA for the CDR3: TGTGCCATCAGTGAGTCTCGGAATCAGCCCCAGCATTTT.

The J gene is TRBJ2-1, the V gene TRBV28; D is uncertain. V was trimmed by 8 bases and J by 7 bases, leaving 6 bases between them. The CDR3 is 10 residues long. Germline-derived CDR1 and CDR2 are MDHEN and SYDVKM. The chain's CDR3 is CASRGNEQFF. The CDR3 nucleotides are TGTGCCAGCCGAGGAAATGAGCAGTTCTTC.